The next 23 T cell receptor beta chains were all read from a single sample in a study of patients and donors after allogeneic stem cell transplantation. MiXCR, run by TCRdb on the RT-PCR reads, gives a single entry per CDR3 protein. Seen here are tens of thousands of distinct CDR3 sequences, about two fifths observed once, and the top ten hold around 76%. The specimen sequenced was blood, either unsorted or a sorted T cell fraction (not recorded which). Receptors originate from a human donor who was either an allogeneic HSCT recipient or a stem cell or donor lymphocyte infusion donor (not recorded which). It is not recorded whose cells these are; they may come from a transplant donor.

The chain carries TRBV5-5 and TRBJ2-1, with D perhaps matching TRBD1 (5 bases). Germline V gene lookup returns CDR1 SGHKS and CDR2 YYEKEE (reference sequence). The length of the CDR3 is 12 residues. Trimming took off 4 bases at V and 7 bases at J, with 9 bases between the two ends. In DNA, the CDR3 is TGTGCCAGCAGCCAGGGCGTGAATGAGCAGTTCTTC. Amino acids: CASSQGVNEQFF.

This clonotype was seen a few times. V gene TRBV20-1 combines with J gene TRBJ1-6; tentative D call: TRBD1 (5 bases). V dropped 3 bases and J dropped 5 bases, with 11 bases sitting between them. CDR3 length: 14 amino acids. Germline CDR1 reads DFQATT; CDR2 reads SNEGSKA (reference sequence). The CDR3 spells CSARTAFHNSPLHF. The CDR3 coding sequence is TGCAGTGCTAGGACAGCCTTTCATAATTCACCCCTCCACTTT.

The chain carries TRBV5-5 and TRBJ1-1; D is unresolved. The germline V gene has CDR1 SGHKS and CDR2 YYEKEE (reference sequence). The CDR3 length is 12 residues. Trimming stripped 3 bases from V and 5 bases from J, with 8 bases between. The chain's CDR3 is CASSWRLTEAFF. CDR3 DNA sequence: TGTGCCAGCAGCTGGAGGTTGACTGAAGCTTTCTTT.

CDR3: CSARVSSYNSPLHF. The DNA of the CDR3 is TGCAGTGCTAGAGTTAGCTCCTATAATTCACCCCTCCACTTT. The V gene is TRBV20-1, the J gene TRBJ1-6; D ambiguous. Trimming removed 1 base from V and 0 bases from J, with 4 bases in between. Germline-derived CDR1 and CDR2 are DFQATT and SNEGSKA (reference sequence). This CDR3 contains 14 residues.

The chain carries TRBV7-8 and TRBJ2-2; tentatively, D is TRBD1 (5 bases). Germline lookup yields CDR1 SGHVS and CDR2 FQNEAQ. The CDR3 has 14 residues. V was cut by 3 bases and J by 5 bases, with 10 bases left in between. CDR3 sequence: CASSFDRGTGELFF. The CDR3, as DNA: TGTGCCAGCAGCTTTGACAGAGGTACCGGGGAGCTGTTTTTT.

This clonotype was seen only a few times. The J gene is TRBJ2-1, the V gene TRBV29-1, with D perhaps TRBD2 (6 bases). Trimming left V 6 bases short and J 0 bases short, with 15 bases between. From germline, CDR1 is SQVTM and CDR2 ANQGSEA. This CDR3 is 15 amino acids long. The CDR3 nucleotides are TGCAGCGTCGCCCGGGACTCGAGCTCCTACAATGAGCAGTTCTTC. This sequence encodes CSVARDSSSYNEQFF.

The chain uses TRBV29-1 and TRBJ2-3; no definite D call. Germline V lookup: CDR1 SQVTM, CDR2 ANQGSEA. The CDR3 has 12 residues. Trimming left V 6 bases short and J 6 bases short, with 13 bases between. In DNA, the CDR3 is TGCAGCGTAATACCGACGTCTGATACGCAGTATTTT. It codes for CSVIPTSDTQYF.

The chain joins TRBV5-1 to TRBJ2-1, with 11 bases aligning to TRBD2. J gave up 6 bases and V 0 bases, and 2 bases lay outside the gene matches. The CDR3 sequence is 15 residues long. Germline V gene data show CDR1 as SGHRS and CDR2 as YFSETQ. Here the CDR3 DNA reads TGCGCCAGCAGCTTGGGGACTAGCGGGTCCAATGAGCAGTTCTTC. Its translation: CASSLGTSGSNEQFF.

This chain connects TRBV6-5 to TRBJ1-6, with no clear D. This CDR3 is 12 amino acids long. Deletions cut 2 bases from V and 6 bases from J, with 2 bases between. Germline V CDR1 and CDR2: MNHEY, SVGAGI. CDR3 DNA: TGTGCCAGCAGTTACGCTAATTCACCCCTCCACTTT. Amino acids: CASSYANSPLHF.

This clonotype has only a few counts. J is TRBJ2-5 and V is TRBV5-5; tentative D call: TRBD2 (6 bases). Germline CDR1 SGHKS, CDR2 YYEKEE (reference sequence). The CDR3 covers 14 residues. The V and J ends lost 1 base and 1 base respectively, with 8 bases between them. The CDR3 here is CASSLSGLQETQYF. The CDR3 region has the DNA TGTGCCAGCAGCTTGTCGGGACTCCAAGAGACCCAGTACTTC.

The chain recombines TRBV12-3 or TRBV12-4 with TRBJ2-2; D gene uncertain. The CDR3 has 13 residues. Trimming stripped 2 bases from V and 4 bases from J, with 5 bases between. This CDR3 is CASSLLVTGELFF. The CDR3 nucleotides are TGTGCCAGCAGTTTATTGGTCACCGGGGAGCTGTTTTTT.

The V call is TRBV6-4, the J call TRBJ1-2; perhaps TRBD1 as D (5 bases). CDR3 length: 14 residues. Looked up from germline, CDR1 is MRHNA and CDR2 is SNTAGT. V was pared by 0 bases and J by 8 bases, with 13 bases between. CDR3 in amino acids: CASSDSGGSQGYTF. In nucleotides, the CDR3 is TGTGCCAGCAGTGACTCGGGGGGGAGTCAAGGCTACACCTTC.

The chain carries TRBV7-2 and TRBJ2-1; tentatively, D is TRBD1 (5 bases). The V and J ends lost 3 bases and 0 bases respectively, with 9 bases between them. The CDR3 is 15 residues long. Germline CDR1 and CDR2: SGHTA and FQGNSA. CDR3 loop: CASSFETVSYNEQFF. CDR3 nucleotide sequence: TGTGCCAGCAGCTTCGAGACAGTCTCCTACAATGAGCAGTTCTTC. The full variable domain, completed using reference TRBV7-2 and TRBJ2-1, is GAGVSQSPSNKVTEKGKDVELRCDPISGHTALYWYRQSLGQGLEFLIYFQGNSAPDKSGLPSDRFSAERTGGSVSTLTIQRTQQEDSAVYLCASSFETVSYNEQFFGPGTRLTVL.

This clonotype appeared many times. V usage is TRBV5-1 and J usage is TRBJ1-5; D is unresolved. The CDR3 spans 14 residues. Trimming took off 4 bases at V and 2 bases at J, with 10 bases between the two ends. Germline V gene data show CDR1 as SGHRS and CDR2 as YFSETQ. In DNA, the CDR3 is TGCGCCAGCAGCGCGGACGCGCGCAATCAGCCCCAGCATTTT. Translating gives CASSADARNQPQHF.

The genes are TRBV6-6 and TRBJ2-5, with D unresolved. The germline V gene encodes CDR1 MNHNY and CDR2 SVGAGI (reference sequence). Trimming took 2 bases from V and 2 from J, leaving 9 bases between them. The CDR3 totals 14 residues. CDR3 sequence (DNA): TGTGCCAGCAGTTACAGCGCAGCTCAAGAGACCCAGTACTTC. It yields the protein CASSYSAAQETQYF.

V gene TRBV10-3 combines with J gene TRBJ1-1; 7 nucleotides agree with TRBD1. Trimming at V came to 3 bases and at J to 4 bases, leaving 2 bases not matched to a gene. The CDR3 is 13 residues long. Germline V gene lookup returns CDR1 ENHRY and CDR2 SYGVKD. The CDR3 DNA is TGTGCCATCAGTGAAGACAGGGCCACTGAAGCTTTCTTT. Its protein product is CAISEDRATEAFF.

The chain employs TRBV3-1 and TRBJ1-3; unclear D gene. CDR1 and CDR2 (germline): LGHDT, YNNKEL (reference sequence). CDR3 size: 14 residues. The V and J ends lost 0 bases and 0 bases respectively, with 3 bases between them. CDR3 bases: TGTGCCAGCAGCCAAGACAGCTCTGGAAACACCATATATTTT. Protein: CASSQDSSGNTIYF.

This clonotype has a handful of counts. The rearrangement links TRBV12-3 or TRBV12-4 to TRBJ1-1; 12 bases map to TRBD1. This CDR3 has 15 amino acids. With 6 bases clipped from V and 4 bases from J, the junction kept 6 bases outside the gene matches. The CDR3 here is CASRHWDRGPTEAFF. The CDR3 coding sequence is TGTGCCAGCAGACACTGGGACAGGGGGCCCACTGAAGCTTTCTTT.

V gene TRBV10-3 combines with J gene TRBJ2-3; D not resolved. This CDR3 spans 12 amino acids. The V gene's germline CDR1 is ENHRY and CDR2 SYGVKD. The ends were cut back, 6 bases at V and 1 base at J, with 5 bases in the middle. The chain's CDR3 is CAISDRTDTQYF. CDR3 DNA: TGTGCCATCAGCGATCGCACAGATACGCAGTATTTT.

The chain has TRBV3-1 and TRBJ2-7; the D is unclear. Germline-derived CDR1 and CDR2 are LGHDT and YNNKEL (reference sequence). The V and J ends lost 0 bases and 4 bases respectively, with 13 bases between them. The CDR3 runs 15 residues. CDR3 sequence (DNA): TGTGCCAGCAGCCAAGAGCCCTCGACGGCGTACGAGCAGTACTTC. Protein product: CASSQEPSTAYEQYF.

The chain combines TRBV7-2 with TRBJ1-3; the D is unclear. This CDR3 contains 13 residues. Germline lookup yields CDR1 SGHTA and CDR2 FQGNSA. Trimming took 4 bases from V and 4 from J, leaving 8 bases between them. In DNA form, the CDR3 reads TGTGCCAGCAGCTCCCGGTTGGGAAACACCATATATTTT. Its translation is CASSSRLGNTIYF. Based on the CDR3 plus reference TRBV7-2 and TRBJ1-3, the full variable domain is GAGVSQSPSNKVTEKGKDVELRCDPISGHTALYWYRQSLGQGLEFLIYFQGNSAPDKSGLPSDRFSAERTGGSVSTLTIQRTQQEDSAVYLCASSSRLGNTIYFGEGSWLTVV.

Only a few counts were recorded for this clonotype. The chain combines TRBV7-9 with TRBJ1-3; D unclear. CDR1 SEHNR and CDR2 FQNEAQ come from the germline V gene (reference sequence). Trimming left V 4 bases short and J 3 bases short, with 13 bases between. The CDR3 is 15 residues long. The CDR3 nucleotides read TGTGCCAGCAGCTCATCCCCAAGCTTTGGAAACACCATATATTTT. This encodes CASSSSPSFGNTIYF. Supplemented by reference TRBV7-9 and TRBJ1-3, the full variable domain reads DTGVSQNPRHKITKRGQNVTFRCDPISEHNRLYWYRQTLGQGPEFLTYFQNEAQLEKSRLLSDRFSAERPKGSFSTLEIQRTEQGDSAMYLCASSSSPSFGNTIYFGEGSWLTVV.

This clonotype was observed a handful of times. The chain couples TRBV5-1 to TRBJ2-1; the D is unclear. V shed 1 base and J shed 0 bases, with 5 bases lying between them. The CDR3 has 14 residues. Germline V gene sequence: CDR1 SGHRS, CDR2 YFSETQ. DNA for the CDR3: TGCGCCAGCAGCTTGCACCTCTCCTACAATGAGCAGTTCTTC. As protein: CASSLHLSYNEQFF.